The clone carrying this TCR beta chain was observed a few times. These data originate in a study of blood T cell repertoires in COVID-19. Study overall: COVID-19 samples from acute and convalescent phases originated in the United States, Italy and Spain. In each case, the material was cDNA or gDNA derived from T cells, B-cell-depleted T cells, or PBMCs.

CDR3 length equals 15 residues. In germline, CDR1 is KGHSH, CDR2 LQKENI. Deletions cut 4 bases from V and 0 bases from J, with 10 bases between. In the source study's methods: Using reference gene primer amplification, nucleated cell counts were estimated. Sequencing was performed with immunoSEQ multiplex PCR; in TCRdb, only in-frame clones are kept and a portion is missing. D and trimming were read from the DNA, whereas the V and J calls and clone size are those reported in that table. The sample lists 250,000 to 300,000 clones; around four fifths were seen once. What was sequenced was peripheral blood. The receptor was isolated from a man at least 80 years old with acute or convalescent COVID-19. The rearrangement joins TRBV18 to TRBJ1-3; no definite D call. In nucleotides, the CDR3 is TGTGCCAGCTCACAATCAGAAAGCTCTGGAAACACCATATATTTT. This translates into CASSQSESSGNTIYF.